A selection of T cell receptor beta chains follows, all from one sample in a study of blood T cell repertoires in COVID-19. Data came from immunoSEQ multiplex PCR; TCRdb stores just in-frame clones and leaves some out. The sample carries 100,000 or so clones, approximately 85% recorded once. Source material: peripheral blood. These receptors were taken from a man aged 50-59 years with acute or convalescent COVID-19. Each CDR3 is given with its conserved first and last residue. Each record gives: V gene, J gene, D gene, CDR3 length, clone size, CDR3 DNA, CDR3 protein. The D gene is left open where the match is weak. Only part of the rows carry a size: once, few, many, or a class if the clone is expanded.

v_call: TRBV19
j_call: TRBJ1-2
d_call: -
cdr3_length: 17
clone_size: -
cdr3_nt: TGTGCCAGTAGTATACTTTCGTTATGGGATAGCGGCTATGGCTACACCTTC
cdr3_aa: CASSILSLWDSGYGYTF

v_call: TRBV19
j_call: TRBJ1-2
d_call: -
cdr3_length: 12
clone_size: -
cdr3_nt: TGTGCCAGTAAGCCTAATAACTATGGCTACACCTTC
cdr3_aa: CASKPNNYGYTF

v_call: TRBV27
j_call: TRBJ1-6
d_call: -
cdr3_length: 14
clone_size: -
cdr3_nt: TGTGCCAGCAGTTCACTCAGACAATATTCACCCCTCCACTTT
cdr3_aa: CASSSLRQYSPLHF

v_call: TRBV27
j_call: TRBJ2-1
d_call: -
cdr3_length: 14
clone_size: -
cdr3_nt: TGTGCCAGCAGTTTTGGAGGGCCCTACAATGAGCAGTTCTTC
cdr3_aa: CASSFGGPYNEQFF

v_call: TRBV6-1
j_call: TRBJ2-1
d_call: TRBD2
cdr3_length: 16
clone_size: -
cdr3_nt: TGTGCCAGCAGTGGACTAGCGGGGGGTGACTACAATGAGCAGTTCTTC
cdr3_aa: CASSGLAGGDYNEQFF

v_call: TRBV7-8
j_call: TRBJ1-5
d_call: -
cdr3_length: 13
clone_size: -
cdr3_nt: TGTGCCAGCAGTAGAGGCGGCCGGGGGCCCCAGCATTTT
cdr3_aa: CASSRGGRGPQHF

v_call: TRBV9
j_call: TRBJ1-4
d_call: -
cdr3_length: 13
clone_size: few
cdr3_nt: TGTGCCAGCAGCGTAGGGGTGGAGGAAAAACTGTTTTTT
cdr3_aa: CASSVGVEEKLFF

v_call: TRBV5-1
j_call: TRBJ2-5
d_call: -
cdr3_length: 14
clone_size: -
cdr3_nt: TGCGCCAGCAGCTTGAGGGGGTACCAAGAGACCCAGTACTTC
cdr3_aa: CASSLRGYQETQYF

v_call: TRBV19
j_call: TRBJ2-1
d_call: -
cdr3_length: 13
clone_size: -
cdr3_nt: TGTGCCAGTAGGACTGTGGACTACAATGAGCAGTTCTTC
cdr3_aa: CASRTVDYNEQFF

v_call: TRBV10-3
j_call: TRBJ1-3
d_call: TRBD1
cdr3_length: 14
clone_size: -
cdr3_nt: TGTGCCTCCACCGGGACAGGGGATGGAAACACCATATATTTT
cdr3_aa: CASTGTGDGNTIYF

v_call: TRBV19
j_call: TRBJ1-5
d_call: TRBD1
cdr3_length: 17
clone_size: -
cdr3_nt: TGTGCCAGTATCCCTAGTACCGGGACAGGGGGGACTCAGCCCCAGCATTTT
cdr3_aa: CASIPSTGTGGTQPQHF

v_call: TRBV11-3
j_call: TRBJ2-1
d_call: TRBD1
cdr3_length: 15
clone_size: -
cdr3_nt: TGTGCCAGCAGCGTTGACAGGGCCCCCTACAATGAGCAGTTCTTC
cdr3_aa: CASSVDRAPYNEQFF

v_call: TRBV11-2
j_call: TRBJ1-4
d_call: TRBD1
cdr3_length: 17
clone_size: once
cdr3_nt: TGTGCCAGCAGCGTGGGGAAGGGGGCGCTGACTAATGAAAAACTGTTTTTT
cdr3_aa: CASSVGKGALTNEKLFF

v_call: TRBV6-6
j_call: TRBJ2-7
d_call: -
cdr3_length: 14
clone_size: few
cdr3_nt: TGTGCCTCGAGGTTCTCCCTAAACCCGAACGAGCAGTACTTC
cdr3_aa: CASRFSLNPNEQYF

v_call: TRBV19
j_call: TRBJ2-1
d_call: TRBD2
cdr3_length: 19
clone_size: -
cdr3_nt: TGTGCCAGTAGTATAGGAGCTTTGGCTAGCGGGATACTTGGGGATGAGCAGTTCTTC
cdr3_aa: CASSIGALASGILGDEQFF

v_call: TRBV6-4
j_call: TRBJ2-1
d_call: TRBD2
cdr3_length: 15
clone_size: -
cdr3_nt: TGTGCCAGCAGTGAAGACGCGGGAGGTGGTAGTGAGCAGTTCTTC
cdr3_aa: CASSEDAGGGSEQFF

v_call: TRBV11-2
j_call: TRBJ2-4
d_call: -
cdr3_length: 15
clone_size: -
cdr3_nt: TGTGCCAGCAGCCACCTTCGAGGGGCCAAAAACATTCAGTACTTC
cdr3_aa: CASSHLRGAKNIQYF

v_call: TRBV30
j_call: TRBJ1-2
d_call: -
cdr3_length: 15
clone_size: -
cdr3_nt: TGTGCCTGGAAAAAGAGGGGGTATTTGGAGCGGGGCTACACCTTC
cdr3_aa: CAWKKRGYLERGYTF

v_call: TRBV7-3
j_call: TRBJ1-2
d_call: -
cdr3_length: 13
clone_size: -
cdr3_nt: TGTGCCAGCAGCTTAAACGGGGAGTATGGCTACACCTTC
cdr3_aa: CASSLNGEYGYTF

v_call: TRBV19
j_call: TRBJ2-7
d_call: TRBD2
cdr3_length: 15
clone_size: -
cdr3_nt: TGTGCCAGTAGTATGTTTACGGGAGGGAACTACGAGCAGTACTTC
cdr3_aa: CASSMFTGGNYEQYF

v_call: TRBV29-1
j_call: TRBJ2-5
d_call: -
cdr3_length: 12
clone_size: -
cdr3_nt: TGCAGCGTTGGTCAGATTCAAGAGACCCAGTACTTC
cdr3_aa: CSVGQIQETQYF

v_call: TRBV28
j_call: TRBJ2-1
d_call: TRBD1
cdr3_length: 14
clone_size: -
cdr3_nt: TGTGCCACCCTAAGGACAGGGGACTACAATGAGCAGTTCTTC
cdr3_aa: CATLRTGDYNEQFF

v_call: TRBV5-1
j_call: TRBJ1-3
d_call: -
cdr3_length: 14
clone_size: -
cdr3_nt: TGCGCCAGCAGCTTGGAGGGGTATCTGGACACCATATATTTT
cdr3_aa: CASSLEGYLDTIYF

v_call: TRBV2
j_call: TRBJ2-7
d_call: TRBD2
cdr3_length: 14
clone_size: -
cdr3_nt: TGTGCCAGCAGCCCCGGACTAGCGGGAGGCGAGCAGTACTTC
cdr3_aa: CASSPGLAGGEQYF

v_call: TRBV11-2
j_call: TRBJ2-7
d_call: -
cdr3_length: 15
clone_size: -
cdr3_nt: TGTGCCAGCAGCTTTCGCGGCAGGGGCTACTACGAGCAGTACTTC
cdr3_aa: CASSFRGRGYYEQYF

v_call: TRBV9
j_call: TRBJ2-2
d_call: -
cdr3_length: 15
clone_size: -
cdr3_nt: TGTGCCAGCAGCGTCGTGGGCCGGAACACCGGGGAGCTGTTTTTT
cdr3_aa: CASSVVGRNTGELFF

v_call: TRBV6-1
j_call: TRBJ2-7
d_call: TRBD1
cdr3_length: 16
clone_size: -
cdr3_nt: TGTGCCAGCAGTGAAGGGGGACCGGGACAGATCTACGAGCAGTACTTC
cdr3_aa: CASSEGGPGQIYEQYF